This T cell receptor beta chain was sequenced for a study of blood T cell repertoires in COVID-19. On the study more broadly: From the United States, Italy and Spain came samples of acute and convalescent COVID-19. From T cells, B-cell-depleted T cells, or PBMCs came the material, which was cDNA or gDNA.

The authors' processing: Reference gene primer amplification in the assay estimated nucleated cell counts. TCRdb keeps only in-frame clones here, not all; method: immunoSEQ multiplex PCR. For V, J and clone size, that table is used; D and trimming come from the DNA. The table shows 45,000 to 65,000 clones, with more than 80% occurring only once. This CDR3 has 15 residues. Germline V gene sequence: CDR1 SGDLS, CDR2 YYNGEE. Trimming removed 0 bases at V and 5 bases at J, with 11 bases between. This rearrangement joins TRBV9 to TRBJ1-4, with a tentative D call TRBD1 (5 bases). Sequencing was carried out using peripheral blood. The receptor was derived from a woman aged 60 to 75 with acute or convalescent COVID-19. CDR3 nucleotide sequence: TGTGCCAGCAGCGTAGGCGGGGGGGGGAATGAAAAACTGTTTTTT. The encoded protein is CASSVGGGGNEKLFF.